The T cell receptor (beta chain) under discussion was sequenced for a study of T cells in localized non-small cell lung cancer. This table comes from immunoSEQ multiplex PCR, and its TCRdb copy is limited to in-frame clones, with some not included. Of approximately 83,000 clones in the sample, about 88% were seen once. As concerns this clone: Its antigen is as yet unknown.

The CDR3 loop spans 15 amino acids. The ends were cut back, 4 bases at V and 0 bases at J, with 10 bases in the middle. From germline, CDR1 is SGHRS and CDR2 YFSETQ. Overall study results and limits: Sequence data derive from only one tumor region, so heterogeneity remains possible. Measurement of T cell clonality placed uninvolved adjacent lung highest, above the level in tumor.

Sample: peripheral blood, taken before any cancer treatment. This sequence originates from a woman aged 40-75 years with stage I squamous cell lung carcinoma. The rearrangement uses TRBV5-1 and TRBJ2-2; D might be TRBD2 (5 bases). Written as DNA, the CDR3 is TGCGCCAGCAGCCCTGGACTGTCGAACACCGGGGAGCTGTTTTTT. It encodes CASSPGLSNTGELFF.